This TCR beta chain appears in the sequencing data of a study of T cells after posttransplantation cyclophosphamide. The study, taken as a whole, reports: Tissue-infiltrating T cells from skin or gut overlapped little with blood T cells. Recipient CMV seropositivity and CMV reactivation strongly tracked TRB clonality. Later blood repertoires were often dominated by clones from the donor CD8+ memory compartment.

Cells defined as naive were viable CD3+CD4+ or CD3+CD8+ and CCR7+CD45RA+CD45RO-CD95-CD27+CD28+. Peripheral blood was collected from the related graft donor on the marrow donation day. This clone appeared a single time. Antigen specificity is unknown. From germline, CDR1 is SGHAT and CDR2 FQNNGV. This CDR3 spans 14 amino acids. The J segment lost 7 bases and the V segment lost 0 bases, leaving 3 bases of the junction unmatched. The protocol was immunoSEQ multiplex PCR, while the TCRdb copy is restricted to in-frame clones and leaves out a portion. Counted here are fewer than 20,000 clones, roughly 94% occurring once; the ten biggest clones make up under 0.3%.

Sequencing was done on a sample of naive CD4+ T cells sorted from blood. This sequence originates from a woman in her fifties or sixties in good health and a related stem cell transplant donor. This chain connects TRBV11-2 to TRBJ1-2, with 9 bases that match TRBD1. The CDR3: CASSLEDRGSGYTF. DNA of the CDR3: TGTGCCAGCAGCTTAGAGGACAGGGGTAGTGGCTACACCTTC.